The next 20 T cell receptor beta chains were all read from a single sample in a study of T cell repertoires in cytomegalovirus infection. TCRdb independently ran MiXCR on the reads; one entry per CDR3 protein. The sample has nearly 700,000 distinct CDR3 sequences, roughly 30% seen once. For these TCRs, the target antigens are not known. The sequenced sample was cultured PBMCs, obtained from culture after CMV antigen stimulation. The receptor set was obtained from a human donor in good health (CMV status not recorded). Some clones in this sample may be carry-over from other donors' samples.

This clonotype was recorded a few times. The chain recombines TRBV19 with TRBJ1-5; D unresolved. The germline gives CDR1 LNHDA, CDR2 SQIVND (reference sequence). V was clipped by 3 bases and J by 9 bases, with 15 bases between them. This CDR3 is built from 14 residues. The CDR3 loop reads CASSIQDGPMPQHF. CDR3 DNA: TGTGCCAGTAGTATCCAGGACGGGCCAATGCCCCAGCATTTT.

This clonotype occurred once. This chain uses TRBV12-3 or TRBV12-4 with TRBJ2-5, with D possibly called TRBD1 or TRBD2 (5 bases each). V was shortened by 3 bases and J by 4 bases, with 15 bases between the two germline ends. CDR3 size: 15 residues. The CDR3 DNA follows: TGTGCCAGCAGTTTGGTCGGATCTGGGGGAGAGACCCAGTACTTC. Protein: CASSLVGSGGETQYF.

The CDR3 loop is CASSPGSHTEAFF. The CDR3 DNA is TGTGCCAGCAGTCCCGGGTCCCATACTGAAGCTTTCTTT. J is TRBJ1-1 and V is TRBV12-3 or TRBV12-4; no clear D. CDR3 length: 13 residues. Trimming removed 5 bases from V and 5 bases from J, with 12 bases in between.

This clonotype turned up a few times. V is TRBV12-3 or TRBV12-4 and J is TRBJ2-3, with TRBD2 matching over 8 bases. V shed 3 bases and J 4 bases; nucleotides not matched to a gene: 9. The CDR3 length is 16 residues. This CDR3 is CASSFIPGRAADTQYF. The DNA of the CDR3 is TGTGCCAGCAGTTTCATACCCGGGAGGGCTGCAGATACGCAGTATTTT.

The V gene is TRBV7-8, the J gene TRBJ2-7; D might be TRBD1 or TRBD2, each matching 5 bases. CDR3 length: 15 residues. Germline-derived CDR1 and CDR2 are SGHVS and FQNEAQ. Trimming shortened V by 0 bases and J by 2 bases, and 11 bases separated the two germline ends. CDR3 coding DNA: TGTGCCAGCAGCTTAGCCCGGGGACGACCCTACGAGCAGTACTTC. Encoded protein: CASSLARGRPYEQYF.

This sequence joins TRBV5-1 and TRBJ2-2; 9 bases fit TRBD1. Per germline, CDR1 SGHRS and CDR2 YFSETQ. The CDR3 length is 14 residues. Losses at the gene ends were 5 bases for V and 5 bases for J; bases not matched to a gene: 4. Here the CDR3 reads CASRPGTGTGELFF. The CDR3 nucleotides read TGCGCCAGCAGACCCGGGACAGGGACCGGGGAGCTGTTTTTT.

The J gene is TRBJ2-1, the V gene TRBV7-2; TRBD2 agrees at 9 bases. The CDR3 totals 16 residues. V trimming: 2 bases; J trimming: 8 bases; junction bases outside the gene matches: 10. The germline gives CDR1 SGHTA, CDR2 FQGNSA. The CDR3 region has the DNA TGTGCCAGCAGCTTATTCGCGCGGGAGGGCCAGGATGAGCAGTTCTTC. Amino acids: CASSLFAREGQDEQFF.

This clonotype has just a few counts. The V gene is TRBV6-1, the J gene TRBJ2-1, with a tentative D call TRBD2 (6 bases). CDR1 is MNHNS and CDR2 is SASEGT in the germline V gene. The CDR3 extends over 11 amino acids. Trimming removed 10 bases at V and 8 bases at J, with 12 bases between. DNA for the CDR3: TGTGCCACCAAATGGGGGGATGAGCAGTTCTTC. It codes for CATKWGDEQFF.

The chain combines TRBV10-3 with TRBJ2-2; D not certain. The V gene lost 4 bases and the J gene lost 6 bases, with 6 bases spanning the gap. CDR1 and CDR2 from the germline V gene are ENHRY and SYGVKD. This CDR3 contains 12 residues. Here the CDR3 reads CAISGVAGELFF. The CDR3 DNA follows: TGTGCCATCAGTGGGGTTGCCGGGGAGCTGTTTTTT.

The chain combines TRBV4-1 with TRBJ2-1; 7 bases are a match to TRBD1. Looked up from germline, CDR1 is MGHRA and CDR2 is YSYEKL. The CDR3 is 16 residues long. J was trimmed by 4 bases and V by 5 bases; bases with no gene match: 11. CDR3 region: CASSESAGTEYNEQFF. In DNA, the CDR3 is TGCGCCAGCAGCGAGAGCGCCGGGACAGAGTACAATGAGCAGTTCTTC.

There are a few counts of this clonotype. The rearrangement links TRBV12-3 or TRBV12-4 to TRBJ1-5; 8 bases are shared with TRBD1. V trimming: 8 bases; J trimming: 7 bases; junction bases outside the gene matches: 7. The CDR3 runs 13 residues. The CDR3 bases are TGTGCCAGCGGAACAGGGGGAGGCCAGCCCCAGCATTTT. This encodes CASGTGGGQPQHF.

The genes are TRBV5-6 and TRBJ2-5, with 8 positions matching TRBD2. The germline V gene has CDR1 SGHDT and CDR2 YYEEEE. This CDR3 contains 15 residues. The V segment lost 1 base and the J segment 6 bases; nucleotides outside the gene matches: 8. The CDR3 DNA reads as TGTGCCAGCAGCTTGACCAGCGGGGGTATGCAGACCCAGTACTTC. This codes for CASSLTSGGMQTQYF.

V gene TRBV7-8 combines with J gene TRBJ2-6; 8 bases are shared with TRBD2. Germline trimming cut 5 bases from V and 6 bases from J; bases unmatched to any gene: 21. This CDR3 has 20 amino acids. CDR1 is SGHVS, CDR2 FQNEAQ, per germline. The CDR3 sequence: CASSPPRGLVDSRTANVLTF. CDR3 nucleotide sequence: TGTGCCAGCAGCCCCCCAAGGGGACTAGTGGATTCACGTACGGCCAACGTCCTGACTTTC.

The V gene is TRBV14, the J gene TRBJ1-5; 8 nucleotides line up with TRBD1. J gave up 1 base and V 0 bases, and 17 bases lay outside the gene matches. This CDR3 spans 21 amino acids. CDR1 SGHDN and CDR2 FVKESK come from the germline V gene. The CDR3 coding sequence is TGTGCCAGCAGCCAAGAGGCGTCGGTCAGGGGGCCCCAGGTGAGCAATCAGCCCCAGCATTTT. This encodes CASSQEASVRGPQVSNQPQHF.

This clonotype turned up a few times. An end of the junction does not agree with germline; a read error may underlie this. The genes are TRBV20-1 and TRBJ1-2; a weak D match, TRBD1 (5 bases). The CDR3 extends over 14 amino acids. The germline CDR1 and CDR2 sequences are DFQATT and SNEGSKA (reference sequence). Here the CDR3 reads CSARDSLTNYGYTF. The DNA of the CDR3 is TGCAGTGCTCGAGACAGCCTTACTAACTATGGCTACACCTTC.

The chain has TRBV19 and TRBJ1-2, with D uncertain. CDR3 length: 13 residues. Deletions cut 10 bases from V and 0 bases from J, with 12 bases between. Germline CDR1 LNHDA, CDR2 SQIVND (reference sequence). The CDR3 is CATHTQANYGYTF. In nucleotides, the CDR3 is TGTGCCACCCACACCCAAGCTAACTATGGCTACACCTTC.

The chain is built from TRBV6-1 and TRBJ2-7; D may correspond to TRBD1 or TRBD2 (5 bases each). The germline V and J ends were trimmed by 3 bases and 6 bases, with 15 bases remaining between them. The V gene's germline CDR1 is MNHNS and CDR2 SASEGT. This CDR3 has 14 amino acids. CDR3: CASSDVGVGLEQYF. CDR3 nucleotide sequence: TGTGCCAGCAGTGACGTGGGGGTAGGGCTCGAGCAGTACTTC.

The rearrangement links TRBV4-1 to TRBJ2-5; D tentatively fits TRBD1 or TRBD2 (6 bases each). Looked up from germline, CDR1 is MGHRA and CDR2 is YSYEKL. The CDR3 has 16 amino acids. V was pared by 0 bases and J by 5 bases, with 16 bases between. The CDR3 here is CASSQESGRGGETQYF. CDR3 DNA: TGCGCCAGCAGCCAAGAATCGGGCAGGGGAGGCGAGACCCAGTACTTC.

The chain joins TRBV7-6 to TRBJ1-2, with TRBD1 as a possible D gene (6 bases). CDR3 length: 15 residues. V was trimmed by 5 bases and J by 7 bases, leaving 20 bases between them. Germline CDR1 SGHVS, CDR2 FNYEAQ. This chain's CDR3 is CASSANLGRGRGYTF. For the CDR3, the DNA is TGTGCCAGCAGCGCTAACTTGGGCAGGGGACGTGGCTACACCTTC.

This clonotype was detected only a few times. This chain uses TRBV11-3 with TRBJ2-3, with 9 bases identical to TRBD2. The CDR3 runs to 15 residues. V lost 5 bases, J lost 2 bases, and 5 bases stayed unmatched. The germline V gene encodes CDR1 SGHNT and CDR2 YENEEA. The CDR3, as DNA: TGTGCCAGCAGCGCGGGGGGGCCAGTCACAGATACGCAGTATTTT. This codes for CASSAGGPVTDTQYF.